The 16 T cell receptor beta chains below all came from one sample that was sequenced in a study of blood T cell repertoires in COVID-19. The table came from immunoSEQ multiplex PCR; TCRdb's copy has only in-frame clones and leaves some out. The sample has some 110,000 clones, 87% seen once. Sequences were obtained from peripheral blood. The receptors here all came from a human donor in a cohort sampled during active COVID-19.

A few counts support this clone. J is TRBJ2-4 and V is TRBV7-2; 7 bases map to TRBD2. CDR3 length: 16 residues. Germline V CDR1 and CDR2: SGHTA, FQGNSA. The trim removed 5 bases at V and 3 bases at J, leaving 10 bases unmatched. Here the CDR3 DNA reads TGTGCCAGCAGCCTTCGGGGAGGGTCGGGCAAAAACATTCAGTACTTC. Translation gives CASSLRGGSGKNIQYF.

This chain connects TRBV5-1 to TRBJ2-7; 9 bases match TRBD1. The V and J ends lost 5 bases and 0 bases, in that order; junction bases with no gene match: 0. CDR3 size: 13 residues. CDR1 and CDR2 from the germline V gene are SGHRS and YFSETQ. The CDR3 reads CASRTGGSYEQYF. CDR3 nucleotide sequence: TGCGCCAGCAGGACAGGGGGCTCCTACGAGCAGTACTTC. The complete variable domain, with remaining parts taken from reference TRBV5-1 and TRBJ2-7, reads KAGVTQTPRYLIKTRGQQVTLSCSPISGHRSVSWYQQTPGQGLQFLFEYFSETQRNKGNFPGRFSGRQFSNSRSEMNVSTLELGDSALYLCASRTGGSYEQYFGPGTRLTVT.

The V call is TRBV12-3 or TRBV12-4, the J call TRBJ2-1; tentatively, D is TRBD1 (5 bases). V lost 7 bases to trimming and J lost 6 bases, with 10 bases between them. This CDR3 contains 12 residues. CDR3 bases: TGTGCCAGCACCGCCAGGGTCAATGAGCAGTTCTTC. As protein: CASTARVNEQFF.

This clone showed up just a few times. The chain recombines TRBV6-6 with TRBJ1-2, with D unresolved. Germline assignment: CDR1 MNHNY and CDR2 SVGAGI (reference sequence). The V end was cut by 6 bases, the J end by 3 bases, with 8 bases between. The CDR3 has 12 residues. The CDR3 DNA sequence: TGTGCCAGCAGCGCTAGTGACTATGGCTACACCTTC. As protein: CASSASDYGYTF.

There are a few counts of this clone. The gene calls are TRBV7-9 and TRBJ2-3; TRBD2 agrees at 8 bases. The CDR3 is 18 residues long. CDR1 and CDR2 (germline): SEHNR, FQNEAQ (reference sequence). The V and J ends lost 1 base and 1 base, in that order; junction bases with no gene match: 10. The CDR3 nucleotides read TGTGCCAGCAGCTTAGGTTCATCCGGGAGGGTTCGCACAGATACGCAGTATTTT. Translated, it gives CASSLGSSGRVRTDTQYF.

This chain connects TRBV5-8 to TRBJ2-7, with 9 bases aligning to TRBD2. The V gene end was trimmed by 3 bases and the J gene end by 3 bases; junction bases not matched to a gene: 16. This CDR3 spans 18 amino acids. Germline loops: CDR1 SGHTS, CDR2 YDEGEE. As DNA, the CDR3 is TGTGCCAGCAGCTCCCGCCGGGGGATTAGCGGGAGACTCTACGAGCAGTACTTC. It is translated as CASSSRRGISGRLYEQYF.

V gene TRBV6-1 combines with J gene TRBJ2-5, with D possibly matching TRBD2 (7 bases). Germline lookup yields CDR1 MNHNS and CDR2 SASEGT. The CDR3 spans 17 residues. The V end lost 1 base, the J end lost 5 bases, and 20 bases lay between the germline ends. The CDR3 is CASSEEMFGGGSETQYF. In nucleotides, the CDR3 is TGTGCCAGCAGTGAAGAAATGTTCGGGGGCGGGAGTGAGACCCAGTACTTC.

As concerns this clone: Other DNA sequences in the sample encode the same CDR3. The chain links TRBV5-1 to TRBJ2-1, with TRBD2 as a possible D gene (6 bases). V was shortened by 3 bases and J by 3 bases, with 13 bases between the two germline ends. This CDR3 is 15 amino acids long. Germline V CDR1 and CDR2: SGHRS, YFSETQ. CDR3 in DNA: TGCGCCAGCAGCTCCCGGTTAGCGGACTACAATGAGCAGTTCTTC. Its translation is CASSSRLADYNEQFF.

The chain carries TRBV6-1 and TRBJ2-5; no clear D. The DNA matches TRBJ2-7 better at its end, which makes the J call doubtful. Germline lookup yields CDR1 MNHNS and CDR2 SASEGT. CDR3 length: 14 residues. For the CDR3, the DNA is TGTGCCAGCAGTGAAACCGGGTTTCCCGACGAGCAGTACTTC. This codes for CASSETGFPDEQYF.

V usage is TRBV7-3 and J usage is TRBJ1-2; 8 bases match TRBD1. Germline assignment: CDR1 SGHTA and CDR2 FQGTGA. The CDR3 is 13 residues long. Trimming at V came to 3 bases and at J to 6 bases, leaving 3 bases not matched to a gene. The CDR3 DNA follows: TGTGCCAGCAGCTTGGGCAGGGGGCATGGCTACACCTTC. Encoded protein: CASSLGRGHGYTF. Together with reference TRBV7-3 and TRBJ1-2, the CDR3 gives the full variable domain: GAGVSQTPSNKVTEKGKYVELRCDPISGHTALYWYRQSLGQGPEFLIYFQGTGAADDSGLPNDRFFAVRPEGSVSTLKIQRTERGDSAVYLCASSLGRGHGYTFGSGTRLTVV.

This clone turned up a few times. V usage is TRBV6-6 and J usage is TRBJ1-1; D not certain. This CDR3 has 14 amino acids. V was shortened by 5 bases and J by 5 bases, with 15 bases between the two germline ends. The V gene's germline CDR1 is MNHNY and CDR2 SVGAGI (reference sequence). The DNA for the CDR3 is TGTGCCAGCAGTATTCGGGTAATTGGGACTGAAGCTTTCTTT. Residues: CASSIRVIGTEAFF.

This clone appeared a few times. The J gene is TRBJ2-7, the V gene TRBV5-6; 10 bases align to TRBD2. V lost 0 bases, J lost 7 bases, and 1 base stayed unmatched. The CDR3 has 13 amino acids. Germline values: CDR1 SGHDT, CDR2 YYEEEE. Here the CDR3 reads CASSLASGGEQYF. The CDR3 DNA reads as TGTGCCAGCAGCTTGGCTAGCGGGGGAGAGCAGTACTTC.

V usage is TRBV6-1 and J usage is TRBJ2-7; perhaps TRBD1 as D (5 bases). This CDR3 region has 15 residues. Germline CDR1 MNHNS, CDR2 SASEGT. The V and J ends lost 1 base and 3 bases respectively, with 13 bases between them. The CDR3, as DNA: TGTGCCAGCAGTGAAGGGCAGGGTGGTTTCTACGAGCAGTACTTC. Translated, it gives CASSEGQGGFYEQYF.

V usage is TRBV4-1 and J usage is TRBJ2-1; D unclear. V gave up 0 bases and J gave up 4 bases, with 4 bases separating them. CDR3 length equals 13 residues. From germline, CDR1 is MGHRA and CDR2 YSYEKL. This CDR3 reads CASSQDTYNEQFF. The CDR3 DNA is TGCGCCAGCAGCCAAGACACTTACAATGAGCAGTTCTTC.

The rearrangement joins TRBV19 to TRBJ2-2; no firm D call. The CDR3 consists of 15 residues. V gave up 4 bases and J gave up 0 bases, with 9 bases separating them. Germline loops: CDR1 LNHDA, CDR2 SQIVND (reference sequence). The CDR3 nucleotides read TGTGCCAGTAGTACGACATACACGAACACCGGGGAGCTGTTTTTT. The encoded protein is CASSTTYTNTGELFF.

The chain is built from TRBV5-1 and TRBJ1-2; D remains unclear. V was pared by 0 bases and J by 8 bases, with 14 bases between. Germline values: CDR1 SGHRS, CDR2 YFSETQ. This CDR3 is built from 14 residues. For the CDR3, the DNA is TGCGCCAGCAGCTTGGCCGAATGGGCGGGAGGCTACACCTTC. Translation: CASSLAEWAGGYTF.